There are a few counts of the clone carrying this T cell receptor (beta chain). Antigen unknown. This record comes from a study of T cells after yellow fever vaccination. MiXCR, run by TCRdb on the 5' RACE reads, gives a single entry per CDR3 protein. Of hundreds of thousands of distinct CDR3 sequences listed, roughly 13% were seen once; the top ten hold more than 13%. Study-wide results and limits: The secondary response peaked faster, at day 5 versus 15, but was weaker. Repertoires sorted by FACS could include abundant clonotypes that are contaminants from the bulk population. A limited proportion of clonotypes was detected within both the CD4 and CD8 compartments.

The ends were cut back, 6 bases at V and 5 bases at J, with 11 bases in the middle. Germline V gene data show CDR1 as LNHDA and CDR2 as SQIVND (reference sequence). The CDR3 has 13 residues. The specimen comprised PBMCs, sampled on the day of the yellow fever booster vaccination. The chain couples TRBV19 to TRBJ1-5; a possible D gene is TRBD1 (6 bases). This TCR came from a man aged 25 to 40 who received the YFV17D yellow fever vaccine. The CDR3 DNA sequence: TGTGCCAGTAGAAACAGGGAGGATCAGCCCCAGCATTTT. Encoded protein: CASRNREDQPQHF.